These 4 T cell receptor beta chains share one sample of origin, sequenced in a study of blood T cell repertoires in COVID-19. The method was immunoSEQ multiplex PCR; TCRdb's version includes in-frame clones alone and lacks a portion of them. The sample holds a few hundred thousand clones; roughly 90% are singletons and the top ten take approximately 2%. The sequenced material came from peripheral blood. These receptors all come from a young man with active or convalescent COVID-19.

This chain joins TRBV5-5 and TRBJ2-7, with unresolved D. V shed 0 bases and J shed 3 bases, with 7 bases lying between them. Germline V lookup: CDR1 SGHKS, CDR2 YYEKEE (reference sequence). This CDR3 is built from 13 residues. In DNA form, the CDR3 reads TGTGCCAGCAGCTTGGGACAATTCTACGAGCAGTACTTC. Translating it yields CASSLGQFYEQYF.

The V and J genes are TRBV7-9 and TRBJ2-1; 10 bases map to TRBD2. Germline-derived CDR1 and CDR2 are SEHNR and FQNEAQ (reference sequence). The ends lost 7 bases at V and 7 bases at J; junction bases unmatched: 7. The CDR3 loop spans 14 amino acids. The CDR3 DNA sequence: TGTGCCAGCACCTCTAGCGGGGGACAAAATGAGCAGTTCTTC. Translating gives CASTSSGGQNEQFF.

About this clone: The junction shows a germline mismatch at one end, possibly a read error. The J gene is TRBJ2-3, the V gene TRBV6-5; 9 bases fit TRBD2. Germline values: CDR1 MNHEY, CDR2 SVGAGI. CDR3 length: 13 amino acids. CDR3: CASRPLAGGSQCF. The CDR3 nucleotides read TGTGCCAGCAGGCCACTAGCGGGCGGTAGTCAGTGTTTT.

The rearrangement links TRBV20-1 to TRBJ1-4; 10 positions match TRBD1. V was clipped by 3 bases and J by 2 bases; unmatched bases: 9. Per germline, CDR1 DFQATT and CDR2 SNEGSKA (reference sequence). The CDR3 totals 17 residues. The CDR3 spells CSASDRGRGFTNEKLFF. Written as DNA, the CDR3 is TGCAGTGCTAGTGACAGGGGGCGCGGTTTTACTAATGAAAAACTGTTTTTT.